The 2 T cell receptor beta chains below all came from one sample that was sequenced in a study of cytomegalovirus exposure and HLA in healthy donors. PCR primers comprised 60 Vbeta and 13 Jbeta primers. Profiled with immunoSEQ multiplex PCR; TCRdb holds only in-frame clones, not every one. The data hold more than 150,000 clones, with around 82% observed a single time. Source material: PBMCs. These TCRs come from a woman in her forties or fifties in good health and CMV-seropositive.

This chain uses TRBV6-6 with TRBJ1-3; D is unclear. The CDR3 length is 15 residues. Trimming shortened V by 7 bases and J by 2 bases, and 15 bases separated the two germline ends. CDR1 and CDR2 from the germline V gene are MNHNY and SVGAGI (reference sequence). Here the CDR3 DNA reads TGTGCCAGCACCTCGCCGGAGGGAGCTGGAAACACCATATATTTT. It codes for CASTSPEGAGNTIYF.

V gene TRBV4-3 combines with J gene TRBJ1-1, with D unresolved. Germline values: CDR1 LGHNA, CDR2 YSLEER. The CDR3 is made up of 16 amino acids. V dropped 1 base and J dropped 3 bases, with 15 bases sitting between them. For the CDR3, the DNA is TGCGCCAGCAGCCAAGCATTTTCGGTAGGAGACACTGAAGCTTTCTTT. Its protein product is CASSQAFSVGDTEAFF.